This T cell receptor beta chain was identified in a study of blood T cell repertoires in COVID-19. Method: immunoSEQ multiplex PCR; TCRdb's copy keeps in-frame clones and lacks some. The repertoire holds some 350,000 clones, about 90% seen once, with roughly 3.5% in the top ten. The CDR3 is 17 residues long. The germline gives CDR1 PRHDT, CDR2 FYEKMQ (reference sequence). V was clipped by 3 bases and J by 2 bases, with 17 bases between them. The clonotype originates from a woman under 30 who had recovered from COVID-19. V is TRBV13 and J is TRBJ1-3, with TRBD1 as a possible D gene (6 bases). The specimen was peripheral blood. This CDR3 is CASSLTGTLGAGNTIYF. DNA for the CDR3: TGTGCCAGCAGCTTGACAGGTACCCTAGGCGCTGGAAACACCATATATTTT.